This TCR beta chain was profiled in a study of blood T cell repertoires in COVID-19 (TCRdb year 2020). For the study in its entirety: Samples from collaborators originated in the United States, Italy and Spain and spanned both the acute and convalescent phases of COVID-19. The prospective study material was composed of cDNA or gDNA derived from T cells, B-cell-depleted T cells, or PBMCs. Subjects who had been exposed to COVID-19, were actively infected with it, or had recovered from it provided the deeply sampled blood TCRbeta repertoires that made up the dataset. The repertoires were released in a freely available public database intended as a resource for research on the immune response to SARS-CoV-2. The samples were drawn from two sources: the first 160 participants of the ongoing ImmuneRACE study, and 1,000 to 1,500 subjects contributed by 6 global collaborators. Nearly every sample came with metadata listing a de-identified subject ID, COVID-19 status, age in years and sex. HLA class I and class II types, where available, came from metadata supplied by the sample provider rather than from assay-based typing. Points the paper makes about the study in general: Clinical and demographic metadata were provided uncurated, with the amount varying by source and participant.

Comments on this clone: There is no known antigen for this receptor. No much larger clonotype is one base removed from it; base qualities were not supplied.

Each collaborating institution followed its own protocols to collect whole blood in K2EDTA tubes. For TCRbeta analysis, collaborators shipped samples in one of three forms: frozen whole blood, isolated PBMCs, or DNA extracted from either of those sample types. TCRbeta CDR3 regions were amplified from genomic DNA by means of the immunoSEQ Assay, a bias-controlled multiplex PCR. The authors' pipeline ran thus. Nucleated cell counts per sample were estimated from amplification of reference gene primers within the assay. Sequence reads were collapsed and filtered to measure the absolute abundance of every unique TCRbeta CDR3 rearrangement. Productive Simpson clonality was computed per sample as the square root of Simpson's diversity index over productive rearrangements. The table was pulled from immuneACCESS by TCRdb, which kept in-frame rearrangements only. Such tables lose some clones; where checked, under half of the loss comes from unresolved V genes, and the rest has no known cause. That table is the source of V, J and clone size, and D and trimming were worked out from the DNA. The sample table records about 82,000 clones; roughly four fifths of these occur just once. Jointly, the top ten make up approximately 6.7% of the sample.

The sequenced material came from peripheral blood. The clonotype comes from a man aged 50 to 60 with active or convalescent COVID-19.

The CDR3 reads CASRAGQGGETQYF. The sequence in DNA is TGTGCCAGCCGGGCGGGACAGGGGGGAGAGACCCAGTACTTC. Here the chain combines TRBV7-9 and TRBJ2-5; 11 central nucleotides agree with TRBD1. Reading from cysteine to phenylalanine, the CDR3 counts 14 amino acids. Only the CDR3 part of the read is kept: 42 bases, read in frame from the first base. V trim: 8 bases; J trim: 4 bases; unmatched bases: 6. The germline V gene (reference sequence) sets CDR1 to SEHNR and CDR2 to FQNEAQ. With all but the CDR3 taken from the reference TRBV7-9 and TRBJ2-5 genes, the full variable domain is: DTGVSQNPRHKITKRGQNVTFRCDPISEHNRLYWYRQTLGQGPEFLTYFQNEAQLEKSRLLSDRFSAERPKGSFSTLEIQRTEQGDSAMYLCASRAGQGGETQYFGPGTRLLVL.